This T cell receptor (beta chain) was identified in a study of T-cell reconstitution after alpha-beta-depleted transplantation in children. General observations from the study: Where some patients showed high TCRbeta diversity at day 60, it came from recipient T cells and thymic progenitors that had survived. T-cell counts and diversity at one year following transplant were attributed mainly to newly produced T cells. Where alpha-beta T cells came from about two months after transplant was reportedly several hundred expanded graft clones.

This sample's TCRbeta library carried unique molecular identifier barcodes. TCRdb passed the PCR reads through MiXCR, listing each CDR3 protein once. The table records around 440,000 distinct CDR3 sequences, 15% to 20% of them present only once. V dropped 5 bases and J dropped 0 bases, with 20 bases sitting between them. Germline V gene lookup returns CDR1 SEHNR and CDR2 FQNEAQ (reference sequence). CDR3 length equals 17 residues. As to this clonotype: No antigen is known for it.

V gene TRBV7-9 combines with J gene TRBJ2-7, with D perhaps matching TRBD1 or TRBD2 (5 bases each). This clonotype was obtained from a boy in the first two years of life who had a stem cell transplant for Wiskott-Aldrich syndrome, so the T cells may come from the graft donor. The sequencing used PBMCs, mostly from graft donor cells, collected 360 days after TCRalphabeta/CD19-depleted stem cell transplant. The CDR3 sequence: CASSDGTVKYSSYEQYF. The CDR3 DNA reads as TGTGCCAGCAGCGACGGGACCGTTAAATACAGCTCCTACGAGCAGTACTTC. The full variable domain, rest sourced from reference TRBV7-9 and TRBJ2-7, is DTGVSQNPRHKITKRGQNVTFRCDPISEHNRLYWYRQTLGQGPEFLTYFQNEAQLEKSRLLSDRFSAERPKGSFSTLEIQRTEQGDSAMYLCASSDGTVKYSSYEQYFGPGTRLTVT.